These T cell receptor beta chains were read from a single sample in a study of shared clonotypes between healthy human individuals. Clones were sequenced by immunoSEQ multiplex PCR, and TCRdb holds only the in-frame ones, with some missing. The profile shows fewer than 1.6 million clones, approximately 98.5% of them singletons. The material sequenced was naive CD4+ T cells sorted from blood. These receptors were collected from a man aged 25-45 years in good health. CDR3s include the opening cysteine and the closing phenylalanine or tryptophan. Fields, in order: CDR3 protein, CDR3 DNA, J gene, V gene, clone size, D gene. D genes are given only for firm matches. Rows give clone size only sometimes, using once, few, many, or a class for an expanded clone.

CASSLVTDRRGYTF TGCGCCAGCAGCTTGGTGACAGACCGGAGGGGCTACACCTTC TRBJ1-2 TRBV5-1 - -
CASGRSASGRSPTDTQYF TGTGCCAGCGGGCGGTCGGCTAGCGGGAGGAGCCCCACAGATACGCAGTATTTT TRBJ2-3 TRBV4-2 - TRBD2
CAWSNFRIPYEQYF TGTGCCTGGAGTAACTTCAGGATCCCCTACGAGCAGTACTTC TRBJ2-7 TRBV30 - -
CASSRTGTGLYEQYF TGTGCCAGCAGCCGTACCGGGACAGGGCTCTACGAGCAGTACTTC TRBJ2-7 TRBV7-2 - TRBD1
CASQLQPGVNTGELFF TGCGCCAGCCAGCTTCAACCAGGGGTCAACACCGGGGAGCTGTTTTTT TRBJ2-2 TRBV5-1 - -
CASSGQGYGYTF TGTGCCAGCTCAGGACAGGGTTATGGCTACACCTTC TRBJ1-2 TRBV18 few TRBD1
CASSLRGSTEAFF TGTGCCAGCAGCTTAAGGGGTAGCACTGAAGCTTTCTTT TRBJ1-1 TRBV7-2 - -
CASSPSGGTKNIQYF TGTGCCAGCAGCCCGAGTGGAGGCACCAAAAACATTCAGTACTTC TRBJ2-4 TRBV9 - -
CASSLSNEQFF TGTGCCAGCTCACTTAGTAATGAGCAGTTCTTC TRBJ2-1 TRBV18 once -
CASSLGTSGSADTQYF TGTGCCAGCTCACTGGGGACTAGCGGGAGCGCAGATACGCAGTACTTT TRBJ2-3 TRBV18 - TRBD2
CASSLYEGRTDTQYF TGTGCCAGCAGCTTATATGAGGGTAGGACAGATACGCAGTATTTT TRBJ2-3 TRBV7-6 - -
CASSASPRQGGHEQYF TGTGCCAGCAGTGCAAGTCCACGGCAGGGGGGCCACGAGCAGTACTTC TRBJ2-7 TRBV25-1 - -
CSVGGNTEAFF TGCAGTGTCGGTGGGAACACTGAAGCTTTCTTT TRBJ1-1 TRBV20-1 - -
CASNELAGGAGKTQYF TGTGCCAGCAATGAGTTGGCGGGAGGGGCAGGGAAGACCCAGTACTTC TRBJ2-5 TRBV28 - TRBD2
CASSARSGESYEQYF TGTGCCAGCAGCGCCCGATCCGGGGAGAGCTACGAGCAGTACTTC TRBJ2-7 TRBV9 - -
CASAPLAGGLKGDTQYF TGTGCCAGCGCCCCCCTAGCGGGAGGCCTCAAGGGAGATACGCAGTATTTT TRBJ2-3 TRBV18 once TRBD2
CASSLVWQGETQYF TGTGCCAGCAGCTTAGTCTGGCAGGGAGAGACCCAGTACTTC TRBJ2-5 TRBV7-2 - -
CASSLGTGGYETQYF TGTGCCAGCAGCTTGGGGACAGGGGGCTATGAGACCCAGTACTTC TRBJ2-5 TRBV7-7 - TRBD1
CASSFSGRYHNEQFF TGTGCCAGCAGCTTTAGCGGGAGATACCACAATGAGCAGTTCTTC TRBJ2-1 TRBV13 - TRBD2
CASSFGSSGYNEQFF TGTGCCAGCAGTTTCGGCTCTAGCGGCTACAATGAGCAGTTCTTC TRBJ2-1 TRBV27 - TRBD2
CASSSGLGETQYF TGTGCCAGCAGTTCCGGACTAGGGGAGACCCAGTACTTC TRBJ2-5 TRBV27 - TRBD2
CASSANQGTNEKLFF TGTGCCAGCAGCGCCAACCAGGGGACTAATGAAAAACTGTTTTTT TRBJ1-4 TRBV7-9 once -
CASSPEGADTQYF TGCGCCAGCAGCCCGGAGGGGGCAGATACGCAGTATTTT TRBJ2-3 TRBV5-1 few -
CASSATSGSSNEQFF TGTGCCAGCAGCGCAACTAGCGGGAGTTCTAATGAGCAGTTCTTC TRBJ2-1 TRBV9 - TRBD2
CASSDSGEQYF TGCGCCAGCAGCGATTCGGGCGAGCAGTACTTC TRBJ2-7 TRBV5-1 - -
CASRRGSFMGTAGYGYTF TGTGCCAGCAGGCGAGGATCATTCATGGGGACGGCGGGCTATGGCTACACCTTC TRBJ1-2 TRBV7-2 once -
CASSQAPSGSSNEQFF TGCGCCAGCAGCCAAGCCCCTAGCGGGAGTAGCAATGAGCAGTTCTTC TRBJ2-1 TRBV4-1 - TRBD2
CASSDPGQSNTEAFF TGTGCCAGCAGCGACCCCGGACAATCGAACACTGAAGCTTTCTTT TRBJ1-1 TRBV2 - -
CASSHLPAGANVLTF TGTGCCAGCAGCCACCTACCCGCTGGGGCCAACGTCCTGACTTTC TRBJ2-6 TRBV11-1 - -
CASSPGQVLQNTEAFF TGTGCCAGCAGTCCTGGACAGGTCCTACAAAACACTGAAGCTTTCTTT TRBJ1-1 TRBV27 - TRBD1
CASSPLGVSGKNSYEQYF TGCGCCAGCAGCCCTCTGGGTGTTAGCGGGAAGAACTCCTACGAGCAGTACTTC TRBJ2-7 TRBV5-1 - TRBD2
CASRRDGDGAEAFF TGTGCCAGCAGACGGGACGGCGACGGGGCTGAAGCTTTCTTT TRBJ1-1 TRBV2 - -
CASRPRPTSYEQYF TGTGCCAGCCGACCCCGCCCAACCTCCTACGAGCAGTACTTC TRBJ2-7 TRBV5-6 - -
CASSQPGRNTGELFF TGTGCCAGCAGCCAACCGGGCCGGAACACCGGGGAGCTGTTTTTT TRBJ2-2 TRBV4-2 - -
CSVSGTDTQYF TGCAGCGTCTCAGGGACAGATACGCAGTATTTT TRBJ2-3 TRBV29-1 - -
CASSRLVPYEQYF TGTGCCAGCAGCCGACTAGTACCCTACGAGCAGTACTTC TRBJ2-7 TRBV7-2 - -
CASSRDIRGYTF TGTGCCAGCAGCCGGGACATCCGGGGCTACACCTTC TRBJ1-2 TRBV5-4 - -
CASSPHGDSYEQYF TGTGCCAGCTCACCACACGGGGACTCCTACGAGCAGTACTTC TRBJ2-7 TRBV18 - -
CASSYSQTGGHEQYF TGTGCCAGCAGTTACTCCCAGACAGGGGGCCACGAGCAGTACTTC TRBJ2-7 TRBV6-5 - TRBD1
CASSEARTGLLYNEQFF TGCGCCAGCAGTGAGGCACGAACGGGACTATTATACAATGAGCAGTTCTTC TRBJ2-1 TRBV10-2 - TRBD2
CASSMRAGSTTEAFF TGTGCCAGTAGTATGCGCGCGGGGTCAACCACTGAAGCTTTCTTT TRBJ1-1 TRBV19 - -
CASSPLRGTEQYF TGTGCCAGCTCACCACTGCGGGGGACCGAGCAGTACTTC TRBJ2-7 TRBV18 - TRBD2
CASSLRTSGSADTQYF TGCGCCAGCAGCTTAAGGACTAGCGGGTCCGCAGATACGCAGTATTTT TRBJ2-3 TRBV5-1 - TRBD2
CASSSTPGLAHF TGTGCCAGCAGTTCAACTCCGGGACTAGCACACTTC TRBJ2-7 TRBV28 - TRBD2
CASSLIGGVSGYTF TGTGCCAGCAGCTTGATAGGAGGGGTTTCTGGCTACACCTTC TRBJ1-2 TRBV7-9 - -
CASSEDSGRKETQYF TGTGCCAGCAGTGAAGATAGCGGGAGGAAAGAGACCCAGTACTTC TRBJ2-5 TRBV25-1 - TRBD2
CASSGETGYYYEQYF TGTGCCAGCAGTGGGGAGACAGGGTATTACTACGAGCAGTACTTC TRBJ2-7 TRBV28 - TRBD1
CASSFRLARTGELFF TGCGCCAGCAGCTTTAGGCTAGCGCGCACCGGGGAGCTGTTTTTT TRBJ2-2 TRBV5-1 - -
CASSDGYAGVYNEQFF TGTGCCAGCAGTGACGGATACGCAGGCGTTTACAATGAGCAGTTCTTC TRBJ2-1 TRBV25-1 - -